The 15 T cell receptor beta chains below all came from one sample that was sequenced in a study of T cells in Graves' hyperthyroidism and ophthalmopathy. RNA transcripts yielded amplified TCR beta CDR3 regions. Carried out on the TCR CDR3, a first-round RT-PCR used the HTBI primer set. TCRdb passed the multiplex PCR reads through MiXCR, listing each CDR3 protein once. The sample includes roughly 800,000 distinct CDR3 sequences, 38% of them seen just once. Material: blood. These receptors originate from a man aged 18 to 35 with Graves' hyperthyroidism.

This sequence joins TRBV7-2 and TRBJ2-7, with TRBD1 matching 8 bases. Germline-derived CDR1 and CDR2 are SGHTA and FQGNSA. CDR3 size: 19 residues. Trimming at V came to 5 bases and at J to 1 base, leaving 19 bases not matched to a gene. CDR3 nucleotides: TGTGCCAGCAGCCAAGGGTACAGGGGGGCTTCTCTCCTGTCCTACGAGCAGTACTTC. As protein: CASSQGYRGASLLSYEQYF.

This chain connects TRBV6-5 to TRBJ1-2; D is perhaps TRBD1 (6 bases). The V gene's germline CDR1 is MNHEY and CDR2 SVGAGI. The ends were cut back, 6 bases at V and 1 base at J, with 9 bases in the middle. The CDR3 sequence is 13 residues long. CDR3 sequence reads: CASRLDSNYGYTF. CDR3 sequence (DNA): TGTGCCAGCAGGTTGGACAGTAACTATGGCTACACCTTC.

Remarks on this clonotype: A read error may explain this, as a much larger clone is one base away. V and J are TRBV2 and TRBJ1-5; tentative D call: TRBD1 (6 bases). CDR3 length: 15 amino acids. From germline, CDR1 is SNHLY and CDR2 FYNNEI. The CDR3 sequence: CATRDTVYSNQPRHF. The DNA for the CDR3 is TGTGCCACTCGGGACACTGTATATAGCAATCAGCCCCGGCATTTT.

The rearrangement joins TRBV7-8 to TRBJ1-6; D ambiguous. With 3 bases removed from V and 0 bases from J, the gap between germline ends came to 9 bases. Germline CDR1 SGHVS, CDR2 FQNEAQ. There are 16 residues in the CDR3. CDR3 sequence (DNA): TGTGCCAGCAGCTTCAGGATCAGCTCCTATAATTCACCCCTCCACTTT. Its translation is CASSFRISSYNSPLHF.

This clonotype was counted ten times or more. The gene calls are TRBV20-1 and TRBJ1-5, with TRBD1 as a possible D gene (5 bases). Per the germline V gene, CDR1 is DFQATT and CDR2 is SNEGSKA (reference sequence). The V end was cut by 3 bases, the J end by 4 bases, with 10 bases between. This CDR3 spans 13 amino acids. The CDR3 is CSASMGPNQPQHF. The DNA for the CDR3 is TGCAGTGCTAGTATGGGGCCGAATCAGCCCCAGCATTTT.

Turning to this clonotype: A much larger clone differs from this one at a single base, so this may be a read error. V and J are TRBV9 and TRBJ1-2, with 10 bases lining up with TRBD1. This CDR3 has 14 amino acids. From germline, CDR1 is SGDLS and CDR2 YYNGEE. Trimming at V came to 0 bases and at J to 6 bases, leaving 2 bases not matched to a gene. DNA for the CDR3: TGTGCCAGCAGCGTAGGCGGACAGGGGGATGGCTACACCTTC. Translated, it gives CASSVGGQGDGYTF.

CDR3 nucleotides: TGCGCCAGCGGGGGCGCTCTAGCGGACTCACCCTACGAGCAGTACTTC. It codes for CASGGALADSPYEQYF. The chain has TRBV5-1 and TRBJ2-7; possibly TRBD2 for D (7 bases). Germline CDR1 is SGHRS and CDR2 is YFSETQ. Between the trimmed V and J ends, which lost 7 bases and 2 bases, there was a span of 22 bases. This CDR3 region has 16 residues.

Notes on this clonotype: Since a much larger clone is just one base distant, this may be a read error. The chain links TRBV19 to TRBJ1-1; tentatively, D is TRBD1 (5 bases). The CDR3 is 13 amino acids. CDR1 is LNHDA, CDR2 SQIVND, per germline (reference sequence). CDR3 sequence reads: CGSSIWGIPEAFF. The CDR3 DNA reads TGTGGCAGTAGTATATGGGGGATTCCTGAAGCTTTCTTT.

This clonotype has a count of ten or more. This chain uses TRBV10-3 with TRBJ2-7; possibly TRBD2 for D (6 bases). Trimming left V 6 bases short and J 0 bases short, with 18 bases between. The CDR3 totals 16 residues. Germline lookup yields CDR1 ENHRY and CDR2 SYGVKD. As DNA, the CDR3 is TGTGCCATCAGCGCTACGGGAGCCGCCAGCTCCTACGAGCAGTACTTC. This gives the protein CAISATGAASSYEQYF.

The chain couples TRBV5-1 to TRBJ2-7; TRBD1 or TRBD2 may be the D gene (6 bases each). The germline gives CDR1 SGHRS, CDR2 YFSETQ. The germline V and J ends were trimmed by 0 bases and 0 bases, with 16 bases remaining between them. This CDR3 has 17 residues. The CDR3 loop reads CASSLGQGRRLSYEQYF. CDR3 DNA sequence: TGCGCCAGCAGCTTGGGTCAGGGGAGGCGGCTCTCCTACGAGCAGTACTTC. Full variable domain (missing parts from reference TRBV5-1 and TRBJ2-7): KAGVTQTPRYLIKTRGQQVTLSCSPISGHRSVSWYQQTPGQGLQFLFEYFSETQRNKGNFPGRFSGRQFSNSRSEMNVSTLELGDSALYLCASSLGQGRRLSYEQYFGPGTRLTVT.

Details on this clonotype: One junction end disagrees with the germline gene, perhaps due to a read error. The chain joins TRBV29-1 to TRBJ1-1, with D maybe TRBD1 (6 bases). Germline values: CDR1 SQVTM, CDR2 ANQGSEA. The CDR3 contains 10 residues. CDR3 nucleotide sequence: TGCAGCGTTGCAGGGGCTACGCAGGAGTTT. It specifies CSVAGATQEF.

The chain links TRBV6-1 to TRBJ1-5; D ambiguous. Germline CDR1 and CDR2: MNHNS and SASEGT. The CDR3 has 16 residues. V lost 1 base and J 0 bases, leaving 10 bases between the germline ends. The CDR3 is CASSEGAVFSNQPQHF. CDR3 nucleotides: TGTGCCAGCAGTGAAGGAGCGGTCTTTAGCAATCAGCCCCAGCATTTT.

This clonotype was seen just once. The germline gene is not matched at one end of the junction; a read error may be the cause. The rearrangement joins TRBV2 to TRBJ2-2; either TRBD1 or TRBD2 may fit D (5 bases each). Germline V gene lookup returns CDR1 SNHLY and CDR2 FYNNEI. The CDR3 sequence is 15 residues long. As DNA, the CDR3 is TGTGCCTGCAGTGCATGGGACCTTAACACCGGGGAGCTGTTTTTT. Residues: CACSAWDLNTGELFF.

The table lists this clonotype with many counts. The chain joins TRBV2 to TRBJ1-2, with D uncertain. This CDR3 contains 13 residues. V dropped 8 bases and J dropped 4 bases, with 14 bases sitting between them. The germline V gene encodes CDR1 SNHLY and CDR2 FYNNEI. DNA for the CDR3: TGTGCCAGCGTTCAGGTCACGGGCTATGGCTACACCTTC. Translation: CASVQVTGYGYTF.

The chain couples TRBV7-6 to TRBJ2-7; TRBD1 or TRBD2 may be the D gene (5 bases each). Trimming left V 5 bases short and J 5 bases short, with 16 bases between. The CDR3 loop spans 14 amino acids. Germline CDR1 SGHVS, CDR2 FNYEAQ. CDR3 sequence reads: CASSIDLRGHEQYF. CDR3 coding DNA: TGTGCCAGCAGCATTGACCTCCGGGGCCACGAGCAGTACTTC.